The rows below give T cell receptor beta chains drawn from one sample of a study of blood T cell repertoires in COVID-19. Sequencing used immunoSEQ multiplex PCR; TCRdb keeps in-frame clones, though not all of them. The sample has around 160,000 clones, roughly 79% seen once; the top ten hold roughly 8.3%. The sequenced material came from peripheral blood. These receptors all stem from a human donor with acute or convalescent COVID-19. The donor label of this sample is uncertain. The CDR3 runs from the conserved cysteine through the conserved F or W. D genes are given only for firm matches. The listing skips clone size in some rows; elsewhere it reads once, few, many or a size class.

J	size	V	D	DNA	CDR3
TRBJ2-1	.	TRBV4-1	.	TGCGCCAGCAGCTTGACCGGGAATGAGCAGTTCTTC	CASSLTGNEQFF
TRBJ2-7	.	TRBV10-2	.	TGCGCCAGCAGTCTGACACTTTACGAGCAGTACTTC	CASSLTLYEQYF
TRBJ2-7	once	TRBV5-4	TRBD2	TGTGCCAGCAGCTTGCGGGGACTAGCGGGAGTGGGTGAGCAGTACTTC	CASSLRGLAGVGEQYF
TRBJ2-5	.	TRBV6-5	.	TGTGCCAGCAGAACGGACAGCCAAGAGACCCAGTACTTC	CASRTDSQETQYF
TRBJ1-2	few	TRBV7-9	.	TGTGCCAGCAGCCAAGGGGGGGCCGAGAGCTACACCTTC	CASSQGGAESYTF
TRBJ2-3	.	TRBV4-2	TRBD2	TGTGCCAGCAGCCAAGAAAGCGGGGGTACAGATACGCAGTATTTT	CASSQESGGTDTQYF
TRBJ1-5	.	TRBV28	.	TGTGCCAGCAGCCTCGGTGGTCAGCCCCAGCATTTT	CASSLGGQPQHF
TRBJ1-1	.	TRBV13	.	TGTGCCAGCAGCTTAGGGGGAGGGAACACTGAAGCTTTCTTT	CASSLGGGNTEAFF
TRBJ1-1	.	TRBV15	.	TGTGCCACCAGCAGAGATACAGTGAACACTGAAGCTTTCTTT	CATSRDTVNTEAFF
TRBJ2-2	few	TRBV24-1	.	TGTGCCACCAGTGATTACGTTGGCGGCACGAACACCGGGGAGCTGTTTTTT	CATSDYVGGTNTGELFF
TRBJ2-6	.	TRBV5-4	TRBD1	TGTGCCAGCAGCAAGGGACAGGGGTTTTCCTCTGGGGCCAACGTCCTGACTTTC	CASSKGQGFSSGANVLTF
TRBJ2-2	.	TRBV9	.	TGTGCCAGCAGCGCGTTTAACACCGGGGAGCTGTTTTTT	CASSAFNTGELFF
TRBJ1-1	.	TRBV6-6	.	TGTGCCAGCAGTTACTCCCCGGGTCTCAACACTGAAGCTTTCTTT	CASSYSPGLNTEAFF
TRBJ1-5	.	TRBV27	TRBD1	TGTGCCAGCAGTCCTGGGACAGTCAATCAGCCCCAGCATTTT	CASSPGTVNQPQHF
TRBJ1-1	.	TRBV11-3	.	TGTGCCAGCAGCTTTAGAGGATCTGAAGCTTTCTTT	CASSFRGSEAFF
TRBJ2-1	.	TRBV7-8	.	TGTGCCTCCGAAGGGTCCCTAGGGGATGAGCAGTTCTTC	CASEGSLGDEQFF
TRBJ1-5	.	TRBV19	.	TGTGCCAGTAGTGTCCAGGGGACCGAAGGTCAGCCCCAGCATTTT	CASSVQGTEGQPQHF
TRBJ1-2	.	TRBV6-5	TRBD1	TGTGCCAGCAGGAACGGACAGGGGCGGAACTATGGCTACACCTTC	CASRNGQGRNYGYTF
TRBJ1-4	.	TRBV19	.	TGTGCCAGTACCCCGGGCAGGGCACGAACTAATGAAAAACTGTTTTTT	CASTPGRARTNEKLFF
TRBJ2-7	.	TRBV7-8	.	TGTGCCAGCAGCTTAGGGACGGGGTTCGCCTACGAGCAGTACTTC	CASSLGTGFAYEQYF
TRBJ1-4	few	TRBV3-1/TRBV3-2	.	TGTGCCAGCAGCCAATTGAACGGGGACACTCAGACACGGCGGGAAAAACTGTTTTTT	CASSQLNGDTQTRREKLFF
TRBJ1-1	.	TRBV6-5	TRBD1	TGTGCCAGCAGACTCCAGGGGGCGCAGACTGAAGCTTTCTTT	CASRLQGAQTEAFF
TRBJ1-1	once	TRBV11-2	.	TGTGCCAGCAGCTTAGGGCAGAGGCGGGAAGCTTTCTTT	CASSLGQRREAFF
TRBJ2-3	.	TRBV9	.	TGTGCCAGCAGCCCGATCGAGGCAGGGGTCTGGGATACGCAGTATTTT	CASSPIEAGVWDTQYF
TRBJ2-2	few	TRBV24-1	TRBD1	TGTGCCACCAGTGATTTGCGTGGATGGGACAGGGGGGACGCCGGGGAGCTGTTTTTT	CATSDLRGWDRGDAGELFF
TRBJ1-4	.	TRBV11-1	.	TGTGCCAGCAGCCTTGGCAGGGTCAGCGAAAAACTGTTTTTT	CASSLGRVSEKLFF
TRBJ2-1	.	TRBV11-3	.	TGTGCCAGCAGCTTGGACGGCGGGACCTACAATGAGCAGTTCTTC	CASSLDGGTYNEQFF
TRBJ1-2	.	TRBV9	.	TGTGCCAGCACCCTCGGGGGGCTCAACTATGGCTACACCTTC	CASTLGGLNYGYTF
TRBJ1-2	.	TRBV14	.	TGTGCCAGCAGCCCCGGGGCTAACTATGGCTACACCTTC	CASSPGANYGYTF
TRBJ2-7	few	TRBV5-5	.	TGTGCCAGCAGCTCAGGGGCCTTAGGGTACGAGCAGTACTTC	CASSSGALGYEQYF
TRBJ2-3	.	TRBV4-1	TRBD2	TGCGCCAGCAGCCTCCGACTAGCGGGGGCCCCGAGCACAGATACGCAGTATTTT	CASSLRLAGAPSTDTQYF
TRBJ1-3	.	TRBV9	.	TGTGCCAGCAGCGTAAAAGCTGATTTAGGAAACACCATATATTTT	CASSVKADLGNTIYF
TRBJ2-5	.	TRBV5-1	TRBD2	TGCGCCAGCCGACTAGCGGGGGGGCGAGACCAGTACTTC	CASRLAGGRDQYF
TRBJ2-7	.	TRBV29-1	TRBD1	TGCAGCGCATGGACAGGGGGGTACGAGCAGTACTTC	CSAWTGGYEQYF
TRBJ2-1	once	TRBV7-6	.	TGTGCCAGCAGCTTAGGCGGCGGCCCGGGGCAGTTCTTC	CASSLGGGPGQFF
TRBJ1-1	.	TRBV2	TRBD1	TGTGCCAGCAGTTCCCCGACAGGGAACCCGATGAACACTGAAGCTTTCTTT	CASSSPTGNPMNTEAFF
TRBJ1-2	.	TRBV9	.	TGTGCCAGCAGCGCAGGTGGCGTCGACACCCTCTATGGCTACACCTTC	CASSAGGVDTLYGYTF
TRBJ1-1	.	TRBV28	.	TGTGCCAGCAGTGCCCCCAGGGTCTCGGACACTGAAGCTTTCTTT	CASSAPRVSDTEAFF
TRBJ1-2	.	TRBV4-2	.	TGTGCCAGCAGGGACAGTTATGGCTACACCTTC	CASRDSYGYTF
TRBJ2-7	.	TRBV19	.	TGTGCCAGTAGTCCGACGGACACTCGCTACGAGCAGTACTTC	CASSPTDTRYEQYF
TRBJ1-2	.	TRBV9	.	TGTGCCAGCAGCCTACAGGGATATGGCTACACCTTC	CASSLQGYGYTF
TRBJ1-2	.	TRBV25-1	.	TGTGCCAGCAGTGATCTGATGGGAGGGGGTGGCTATGGCTACACCTTC	CASSDLMGGGGYGYTF
TRBJ2-3	.	TRBV14	.	TGTGCCAGCAGCCAAGCACCGGGACTGAGCACAGATACGCAGTATTTT	CASSQAPGLSTDTQYF
TRBJ1-2	.	TRBV19	TRBD1	TGTGCCAGTAGTACCCGTAGGGGCACAGGGGACTATGGCTACACCTTC	CASSTRRGTGDYGYTF
TRBJ2-7	few	TRBV5-1	TRBD1	TGCGCCAGCAGCCCGGGACAGGGGGCGTGGGAGCAGTACTTC	CASSPGQGAWEQYF
TRBJ1-2	.	TRBV19	TRBD1	TGTGCCAGTAGTCCGACAGGGGGCGCTGGCTATGGCTACACCTTC	CASSPTGGAGYGYTF
TRBJ1-2	.	TRBV7-9	.	TGTGCCAGCAGCCGGGACCGAGGGGGCTATGGCTACACCTTC	CASSRDRGGYGYTF
TRBJ1-2	.	TRBV6-2/TRBV6-3	.	TGTGCCAGCAGTTACTCCCTGAAAAGGATTGTGACTGACTATGGCTACACCTTC	CASSYSLKRIVTDYGYTF